These 15 T cell receptor beta chains originate from one sample sequenced in a study of coeliac disease. Sequencing was performed with immunoSEQ multiplex PCR; in TCRdb, only in-frame clones are kept and a portion is missing. The data hold over 4,500 clones, with roughly three quarters observed a single time. Sequencing was done on a sample of lymphocytes from the gut lamina propria. These receptors all come from a woman in her 40s.

This rearrangement joins TRBV15 to TRBJ2-7; TRBD2 might be the D (7 bases). V was cut by 6 bases and J by 1 base, with 13 bases left in between. This CDR3 is built from 14 residues. Germline CDR1 is LNHNV and CDR2 is YYDKDF (reference sequence). The CDR3 DNA follows: TGTGCCACCAGACAGGGTAGCGGGTCCTACGAGCAGTACTTC. It specifies CATRQGSGSYEQYF.

The rearrangement links TRBV5-1 to TRBJ2-3; 11 nucleotides align to TRBD2. Germline assignment: CDR1 SGHRS and CDR2 YFSETQ. CDR3 size: 15 residues. Trimming cost V 3 bases and J 8 bases; bases outside gene matches: 8. Written as DNA, the CDR3 is TGCGCCAGCAGCTCGTTAGCGGGAGGGCAAACTACGCAGTATTTT. It translates to CASSSLAGGQTTQYF.

This chain joins TRBV4-1 and TRBJ1-4; 11 bases fit TRBD1. The junction had 10 bases not matched to a gene; V was cut back by 5 bases and J by 8 bases. The CDR3 totals 16 residues. Germline V lookup: CDR1 MGHRA, CDR2 YSYEKL. CDR3 in amino acids: CASSGRTGGEGEKLFF. Written as DNA, the CDR3 is TGCGCCAGCAGCGGTCGGACAGGGGGCGAAGGGGAAAAACTGTTTTTT.

This chain connects TRBV10-3 to TRBJ2-2; 15 bases align to TRBD2. V was clipped by 5 bases and J by 7 bases; unmatched bases: 17. Per germline, CDR1 ENHRY and CDR2 SYGVKD. The CDR3 is made up of 20 amino acids. The CDR3 DNA reads as TGTGCCATCAGTTTTTCTCCGGGACTAGCGGGAGGCTTGAAAGGCGGGGAGCTGTTTTTT. Translating it yields CAISFSPGLAGGLKGGELFF.

V is TRBV5-8 and J is TRBJ1-5; TRBD1 matches 11 bases. J gave up 5 bases and V 4 bases, and 8 bases lay outside the gene matches. The CDR3 consists of 16 residues. CDR1 is SGHTS, CDR2 YDEGEE, per germline. Here the CDR3 DNA reads TGTGCCAGCAGCCCCCGGGGGACAGGGGGGGATCAGCCCCAGCATTTT. It codes for CASSPRGTGGDQPQHF.

The chain links TRBV4-1 to TRBJ2-7; 9 positions match TRBD1. The V gene end was trimmed by 0 bases and the J gene end by 7 bases; junction bases not matched to a gene: 13. CDR1 is MGHRA and CDR2 is YSYEKL in the germline V gene. The length of the CDR3 is 17 residues. CDR3 sequence reads: CASSQDSARQGGSEQYF. The CDR3, as DNA: TGCGCCAGCAGCCAAGATTCGGCACGACAGGGGGGAAGTGAGCAGTACTTC.

The gene calls are TRBV5-1 and TRBJ2-2, with D possibly matching TRBD2 (5 bases). V was shortened by 2 bases and J by 7 bases, with 12 bases between the two germline ends. CDR1 and CDR2 (germline): SGHRS, YFSETQ. The CDR3 is made up of 14 amino acids. The CDR3 spells CASSFLRGSGELFF. CDR3 DNA: TGCGCCAGCAGCTTTCTCCGGGGTAGCGGGGAGCTGTTTTTT.

The chain uses TRBV5-1 and TRBJ2-5, with D unclear. The CDR3 extends over 13 amino acids. V shed 0 bases and J shed 7 bases, with 10 bases lying between them. Germline CDR1 is SGHRS and CDR2 is YFSETQ. CDR3 bases: TGCGCCAGCAGCTTGGAAGGTTCGGGGACCCAGTACTTC. Its translation: CASSLEGSGTQYF.

This clone was counted a few times. The gene calls are TRBV28 and TRBJ2-7; TRBD1 aligns across 11 bases. Losses at the gene ends were 6 bases for V and 2 bases for J; bases not matched to a gene: 6. CDR3 length: 15 residues. CDR1 is MDHEN, CDR2 SYDVKM, per germline. CDR3 sequence reads: CASRGPGQGAYEQYF. The CDR3 region has the DNA TGTGCCAGCAGGGGCCCGGGACAGGGGGCCTACGAGCAGTACTTC.

The chain uses TRBV18 and TRBJ2-2, with 11 bases aligning to TRBD2. V was pared by 3 bases and J by 7 bases, with 13 bases of the junction left unmatched. The CDR3 is 18 residues long. Germline-derived CDR1 and CDR2 are KGHSH and LQKENI. The CDR3 loop reads CASSPVAGGPEFGGELFF. CDR3 sequence (DNA): TGTGCCAGCTCACCGGTAGCGGGAGGGCCAGAGTTCGGCGGGGAGCTGTTTTTT.

This clone is a singleton in its sample. In nucleotides, the CDR3 is TGTGCCAGCAGCACTGGGACAGGGGGAACCACAGATACGCAGTATTTT. Residues: CASSTGTGGTTDTQYF. The chain uses TRBV7-3 and TRBJ2-3; 11 bases align to TRBD1. This CDR3 is 16 amino acids long. The J segment lost 2 bases and the V segment lost 5 bases, leaving 6 bases of the junction unmatched. CDR1 and CDR2 from the germline V gene are SGHTA and FQGTGA.

This chain joins TRBV5-1 and TRBJ1-3; TRBD1 aligns across 11 bases. J was trimmed by 2 bases and V by 4 bases; bases with no gene match: 5. Germline V lookup: CDR1 SGHRS, CDR2 YFSETQ. The length of the CDR3 is 16 residues. CDR3 protein: CASSTTGQGAGNTIYF. The CDR3 nucleotides read TGCGCCAGCAGCACGACGGGACAGGGGGCTGGAAACACCATATATTTT.

The chain recombines TRBV30 with TRBJ2-5, with D possibly TRBD2 on 5 matching bases. This CDR3 spans 13 amino acids. Per the germline V gene, CDR1 is GTSNPN and CDR2 is SVGIG (reference sequence). V lost 4 bases and J 3 bases, leaving 12 bases between the germline ends. The CDR3 DNA sequence: TGTGCCTGGACCGGGATGCTTAAAGAGACCCAGTACTTC. As protein: CAWTGMLKETQYF.

The chain carries TRBV10-3 and TRBJ2-1; 8 nucleotides match TRBD2. Germline values: CDR1 ENHRY, CDR2 SYGVKD. The V segment lost 7 bases and the J segment 8 bases; nucleotides outside the gene matches: 4. The CDR3 totals 12 residues. CDR3 DNA: TGTGCCATCACCAAAGCGGGAGATGAGCAGTTCTTC. Residues: CAITKAGDEQFF.

The J gene is TRBJ2-1, the V gene TRBV5-1; 9 positions agree with TRBD2. With 3 bases clipped from V and 7 bases from J, the junction kept 11 bases outside the gene matches. Germline CDR1 reads SGHRS; CDR2 reads YFSETQ. The CDR3 is made up of 16 amino acids. CDR3 coding DNA: TGCGCCAGCAGCTGGGGTAGCGGGAGACCCTTTAATGAGCAGTTCTTC. Translated, it gives CASSWGSGRPFNEQFF.